What follows is one T cell receptor beta chain and its context. As yet, its antigen is unknown. The authors made TCR beta cDNA from approximately 500 ng total RNA with a constant-region primer. For TCR beta, libraries were produced by three nested multiplex PCR rounds using slightly modified ARM-PCR. The study ran its first two PCR rounds for roughly 11 cycles each, using TRBV1-TRBV30 forward primers and a C-beta reverse primer. TCRdb passed the multiplex PCR reads through MiXCR, listing each CDR3 protein once. Found here are about 99,000 distinct CDR3 sequences, roughly 69% of them singletons; the top ten hold 9.5%. This sample is part of a study of tumor-infiltrating lymphocytes in primary liver carcinoma. Across the study: The tumors, T1-T3 N0M0 lesions, were roughly 4.2 to 11 cm across. Samples returned roughly 3.5 to 7.5 million productive TCRbeta reads each. Read depth did not differ significantly between tissue types. Findings and caveats of the study: Blood had a significantly lower top-250-clone fraction than tumors did (p = 0.039).

CDR3 size: 15 residues. The ends lost 3 bases at V and 5 bases at J; junction bases unmatched: 6. Germline loops: CDR1 DFQATT, CDR2 SNEGSKA (reference sequence). It was from roughly 20-30 mg of unsorted bulk tissue that RNA and DNA were co-extracted. In every tumor sample, viable tumor cells made up over 85%. Sequenced: liver tumor tissue from sampling region 5. Noted subset: tumor region T5, tumor centre. The chain couples TRBV20-1 to TRBJ1-6; 8 bases match TRBD1. This receptor was identified in a woman aged 60-75 years with primary liver carcinoma and hepatitis B virus infection. CDR3 nucleotide sequence: TGCAGTGCTAGTTGGCCAGGGGGCAATAATTCACCCCTCCACTTT. It translates to CSASWPGGNNSPLHF.